The 17 T cell receptor beta chains below all came from one sample that was sequenced in a study of glioma-infiltrating T cells after dendritic cell vaccination. Time point reported: after dendritic cell vaccination, including at tumor progression/relapse. Some clones are missing from TCRdb's copy, which holds only in-frame ones; the method was immunoSEQ multiplex PCR. The table records some 90,000 clones, 70% to 90% of them present only once. Source: blood, taken after dendritic cell vaccination. Receptors were obtained from a human donor with glioblastoma.

This chain joins TRBV19 and TRBJ2-1; no reliable D call. There are 15 residues in the CDR3. The germline V gene encodes CDR1 LNHDA and CDR2 SQIVND (reference sequence). Trimming cost V 3 bases and J 2 bases, with 11 bases left between them. CDR3: CASSMIGDAYNEQFF. The CDR3 coding sequence is TGTGCCAGTAGTATGATTGGAGACGCCTACAATGAGCAGTTCTTC. The full variable domain, in which reference TRBV19 and TRBJ2-1 provide the parts outside the CDR3, is DGGITQSPKYLFRKEGQNVTLSCEQNLNHDAMYWYRQDPGQGLRLIYYSQIVNDFQKGDIAEGYSVSREKKESFPLTVTSAQKNPTAFYLCASSMIGDAYNEQFFGPGTRLTVL.

The V and J genes are TRBV7-8 and TRBJ2-7, with 10 bases aligning to TRBD1. The V and J ends lost 5 bases and 3 bases, in that order; junction bases with no gene match: 4. CDR1 and CDR2 (germline): SGHVS, FQNEAQ. The CDR3 spans 14 residues. CDR3 in DNA: TGTGCCAGCAGCCCAAGGACAGGGGGCTACGAGCAGTACTTC. Protein sequence: CASSPRTGGYEQYF.

The chain couples TRBV6-5 to TRBJ1-2; 7 positions match TRBD1. There are 14 residues in the CDR3. Germline V gene data show CDR1 as MNHEY and CDR2 as SVGAGI. V lost 2 bases, J lost 2 bases, and 2 bases stayed unmatched. The CDR3 region is CASSYETGNYGYTF. The CDR3 DNA reads as TGTGCCAGCAGTTACGAGACAGGGAACTATGGCTACACCTTC.

The V gene is TRBV6-4, the J gene TRBJ2-3; D may be TRBD2 (5 bases). Germline V CDR1 and CDR2: MRHNA, SNTAGT. Trimming stripped 5 bases from V and 2 bases from J, with 14 bases between. The CDR3 sequence is 15 residues long. CDR3 loop: CASSTLSGDTDTQYF. CDR3 sequence (DNA): TGTGCCAGCAGTACCCTTTCCGGGGACACAGATACGCAGTATTTT.

The sample holds one count of this clone. This chain joins TRBV25-1 and TRBJ2-1; a weak D match, TRBD1 (5 bases). Germline V lookup: CDR1 MGHDK, CDR2 SYGVNS. The CDR3 loop spans 17 amino acids. V dropped 3 bases and J dropped 6 bases, with 21 bases sitting between them. CDR3 in amino acids: CASSDNSVRVISNEQFF. CDR3 DNA: TGTGCCAGCAGTGACAATTCGGTCAGGGTCATCTCCAATGAGCAGTTCTTC.

Details on this clone: The same CDR3 also results from other DNA sequences found in this sample. The chain employs TRBV19 and TRBJ1-2; D possibly corresponds to TRBD1 (5 bases). V was trimmed by 9 bases and J by 7 bases, leaving 21 bases between them. From germline, CDR1 is LNHDA and CDR2 SQIVND (reference sequence). This CDR3 is built from 14 residues. This CDR3 reads CASTRGGFEGGYTF. Here the CDR3 DNA reads TGTGCCAGCACTCGGGGGGGTTTTGAGGGTGGCTACACCTTC.

In its sample, this clone was seen once. This chain joins TRBV5-1 and TRBJ1-6; the match to TRBD1 covers 7 bases. The trim removed 3 bases at V and 5 bases at J, leaving 8 bases unmatched. Per the germline V gene, CDR1 is SGHRS and CDR2 is YFSETQ. The CDR3 sequence is 16 residues long. Written as DNA, the CDR3 is TGCGCCAGCAGCTATAGCGGGACAGTTGATAATTCACCCCTCCACTTT. Encoded protein: CASSYSGTVDNSPLHF.

The genes are TRBV7-8 and TRBJ1-3; the match to TRBD1 covers 7 bases. The V segment lost 5 bases and the J segment 4 bases; nucleotides outside the gene matches: 5. In germline, CDR1 is SGHVS, CDR2 FQNEAQ. The CDR3 is 14 residues long. The CDR3 region has the DNA TGTGCCAGCAGCATAACAGGGGCGGGAAACACCATATATTTT. As protein: CASSITGAGNTIYF.

This chain uses TRBV25-1 with TRBJ1-4; the D is unclear. In germline, CDR1 is MGHDK, CDR2 SYGVNS. The germline V and J ends were trimmed by 2 bases and 4 bases, with 11 bases remaining between them. This CDR3 has 15 residues. Written as DNA, the CDR3 is TGTGCCAGCAGTGAAGATTGGCGGAATAATGAAAAACTGTTTTTT. Protein: CASSEDWRNNEKLFF.

Comment on this clone: Other DNA sequences in the same sample also yield this CDR3. V and J are TRBV5-1 and TRBJ2-2; D possibly corresponds to TRBD1 (6 bases). V was clipped by 0 bases and J by 5 bases, with 8 bases between them. The CDR3 consists of 14 residues. In germline, CDR1 is SGHRS, CDR2 YFSETQ. Here the CDR3 reads CASSLGGRTGELFF. The CDR3 nucleotides are TGCGCCAGCAGCTTGGGGGGGCGAACCGGGGAGCTGTTTTTT.

This clone was detected only once. The J gene is TRBJ2-7, the V gene TRBV15; TRBD1 agrees at 9 bases. J lost 2 bases, V lost 0 bases, and 5 bases had no gene match. The CDR3 sequence is 16 residues long. Germline lookup yields CDR1 LNHNV and CDR2 YYDKDF (reference sequence). CDR3 DNA: TGTGCCACCAGCAGAGATAAGGGGGACAGGGCCTACGAGCAGTACTTC. Translated, it gives CATSRDKGDRAYEQYF.

The chain couples TRBV5-1 to TRBJ1-2; D perhaps matches TRBD1 (6 bases). Germline CDR1 reads SGHRS; CDR2 reads YFSETQ. V lost 0 bases and J 3 bases, leaving 6 bases between the germline ends. The length of the CDR3 is 13 residues. In nucleotides, the CDR3 is TGCGCCAGCAGCTTGGACAGGGACTATGGCTACACCTTC. Its protein is CASSLDRDYGYTF. The full variable domain, in which reference TRBV5-1 and TRBJ1-2 provide the parts outside the CDR3, is KAGVTQTPRYLIKTRGQQVTLSCSPISGHRSVSWYQQTPGQGLQFLFEYFSETQRNKGNFPGRFSGRQFSNSRSEMNVSTLELGDSALYLCASSLDRDYGYTFGSGTRLTVV.

The V call is TRBV25-1, the J call TRBJ1-4, with D uncertain. This CDR3 is 13 amino acids long. V lost 7 bases and J 11 bases, leaving 17 bases between the germline ends. Germline V lookup: CDR1 MGHDK, CDR2 SYGVNS. The CDR3 reads CASTIGGLSKLFF. CDR3 nucleotides: TGTGCCAGCACGATAGGAGGTCTCAGTAAACTGTTTTTT.

Only one count was recorded for this clone. The chain couples TRBV6-6 to TRBJ2-1; 10 bases fit TRBD2. Germline CDR1 MNHNY, CDR2 SVGAGI (reference sequence). V shed 2 bases, J shed 9 bases, and the junction held 10 bases outside the gene matches. The CDR3 extends over 16 amino acids. This chain's CDR3 is CASSYEGSGRYGEQFF. The CDR3 nucleotides are TGTGCCAGCAGTTACGAGGGTAGCGGGAGGTACGGTGAGCAGTTCTTC.

This clone was seen just once. J is TRBJ2-7 and V is TRBV5-1; D may be TRBD2 (5 bases). CDR3 length equals 13 residues. Trimming stripped 4 bases from V and 0 bases from J, with 8 bases between. Germline CDR1 is SGHRS and CDR2 is YFSETQ. CDR3 residues: CASSERPSYEQYV. The CDR3 DNA follows: TGCGCCAGCAGCGAGCGGCCCTCCTACGAGCAGTACGTC.

The V and J genes are TRBV19 and TRBJ1-2; perhaps TRBD1 as D (6 bases). This CDR3 region has 15 residues. V lost 1 base and J 6 bases, leaving 15 bases between the germline ends. Germline CDR1 reads LNHDA; CDR2 reads SQIVND (reference sequence). This chain's CDR3 is CASSIAQGSVDGYTF. The CDR3 nucleotides are TGTGCCAGTAGTATAGCCCAGGGGTCGGTCGATGGCTACACCTTC.

The DNA of the CDR3 is TGTGCCAGTAGTACCCTCGGGACAGGGGGTTCCTACGAGCAGTACTTC. It yields the protein CASSTLGTGGSYEQYF. This sequence joins TRBV19 and TRBJ2-7; the match to TRBD1 covers 11 bases. Germline CDR1 LNHDA, CDR2 SQIVND (reference sequence). The CDR3 loop spans 16 amino acids. The J segment lost 1 base and the V segment lost 4 bases, leaving 6 bases of the junction unmatched. The entire variable domain, with the rest obtained from reference TRBV19 and TRBJ2-7, is as follows: DGGITQSPKYLFRKEGQNVTLSCEQNLNHDAMYWYRQDPGQGLRLIYYSQIVNDFQKGDIAEGYSVSREKKESFPLTVTSAQKNPTAFYLCASSTLGTGGSYEQYFGPGTRLTVT.